This TCR beta chain emerged from a study of cytomegalovirus exposure and HLA in healthy donors. Per germline, CDR1 LNHDA and CDR2 SQIVND (reference sequence). There are 17 residues in the CDR3. V shed 5 bases and J 7 bases; nucleotides not matched to a gene: 16. A multiplex PCR was run with 60 Vbeta primers and 13 Jbeta primers. Clones were read by immunoSEQ multiplex PCR, and TCRdb kept only the in-frame ones, dropping some. The sample records some 89,000 clones, 80% to 90% being singletons. Study-level findings and limits: In a later analysis, HLA-associated beta chains showed higher expansion and lower generation probabilities than comparable chains. Reportedly, fewer N-insertions than the roughly 690-donor mean appeared in an Asian-associated ancestry cluster in a later analysis.

Comments on this clone: Its antigen is currently unknown.

The origin of this receptor is a woman aged 30 to 39 in good health and CMV-seronegative. The V and J genes are TRBV19 and TRBJ2-3, with 9 bases identical to TRBD2. The sequenced sample consisted of PBMCs. CDR3 in amino acids: CASSGPYPSGRSYTQYF. The CDR3 DNA reads TGTGCCAGTAGTGGCCCCTATCCCAGCGGGAGGTCATATACGCAGTATTTT. The entire variable domain, with the rest obtained from reference TRBV19 and TRBJ2-3, is as follows: DGGITQSPKYLFRKEGQNVTLSCEQNLNHDAMYWYRQDPGQGLRLIYYSQIVNDFQKGDIAEGYSVSREKKESFPLTVTSAQKNPTAFYLCASSGPYPSGRSYTQYFGPGTRLTVL.